This T cell receptor (beta chain) emerged from a study of T cells in Graves' hyperthyroidism and ophthalmopathy (dated by TCRdb to the late 2010s). Turning to the overall study: TCR V-J signatures able to tell the groups apart were searched for in a discovery cohort of more than 90 patients, of whom 43 had Graves' ophthalmopathy and 55 to 60 had stable Graves' hyperthyroidism. TCR Vbeta CDR3 sequencing of approximately 140 peripheral blood samples (over 40 ophthalmopathy, around 80 hyperthyroidism and approximately 17 progressor patients) is reported in the paper. Once sampling was done, hyperthyroidism patients were given methimazole at a starting dose of 30 mg daily, whereas ophthalmopathy patients were given high-dose intravenous methylprednisolone. In addition, the study compared T-cell repertoires in thyroid tissue and in blood from over 5 Graves' hyperthyroidism patients. For training and testing, the 80 to 100 patients in the discovery cohort were randomly divided in a 7:3 ratio. An independent validation cohort of around 20 hyperthyroidism patients and 17 patients who later progressed to ophthalmopathy tested prospective prediction of ophthalmopathy.

Beyond this particular receptor, the publication reports: In cross-validation, a model built on a 13 V-J signature told ophthalmopathy apart from stable hyperthyroidism with 85% to 90% sensitivity and roughly 81% specificity, and in testing the same model reached 80%/75%. Most expanded thyroid clonotypes (frequency above 0.001) were also found in blood, which suggests that blood repertoires may mirror thyroid immune responses. No statistical method was used to set the sample size in advance, and investigators knew the group allocation. In validation, the model predicted progression to ophthalmopathy with 55% to 71% sensitivity and around 72% specificity, a median of about 6.7 months before onset.

The study excluded patients with uncontrolled infections, other autoimmune diseases, pregnancy or lactation. Diagnoses were established on the basis of clinical symptoms, serum thyroxine and TRAb, thyroid ultrasound, and orbital computed tomography. Total RNA was extracted using Trizol reagent, and RNA quality was assessed on an Agilent 2100 Bioanalyzer. Details on this clonotype: Its target antigen remains unknown. There are no base qualities to consult, and no much larger clone falls within one base.

Amplification of TCR beta CDR3 regions was carried out from RNA transcripts. A first-round RT-PCR of the TCR CDR3 used the HTBI primer set with the Qiagen OneStep RT-PCR kit. The libraries were constructed in a second round of multiplex PCR and then size-selected and purified. Paired-end sequencing of the libraries was performed with 100 bp reads on an Illumina HiSeq2000. On the authors' methods: SOAPnuke was used to process the raw data, with reads discarded if the reads contained adapters or uncalled bases, had a mean Phred below 15, or lacked an exact constant-primer or identifier match. COPE v1.2.5 was used to merge the high-quality paired reads, and each unique nucleotide sequence was defined as a clonotype. Clonotypes were aligned to IMGT TRBV, TRBD and TRBJ reference segments using MiTCR v1.1. The analysis included only V-J combinations with a frequency above 0.0001, which together covered around 99% of the repertoires. A TCS score was defined as the ratio of F50 (clonal expansion) to E x V (chaos), with BLOSUM62-based TCRdist applied between CDR3 peptides within each V-J. Welch's t-statistics and random forest reduced roughly 500 V-J features to roughly 13, which were used in a naive Bayes classifier (R e1071). The Morisita-Horn index was used to measure how similar the thyroid and blood repertoires were. TCRdb itself trimmed the public reads at Q25 with fastp, ran MiXCR and retained productive beta chains. Every CDR3 protein is listed once, alongside the most common genes and DNA of its rows. TCRdb, not the original authors, processed these V and J calls. In all, the sample holds roughly 500,000 distinct CDR3 sequences, and 35% to 50% of those were seen once. The ten largest clones capture 35% to 50% of the sample.

The TCR originated in an adult woman with Graves' disease, either hyperthyroidism or ophthalmopathy (not recorded which). The sample comprised peripheral blood or thyroid tissue (not recorded which).

The CDR3 amino acid sequence is: CASSFRTPGLRNEKLFF. The nucleotide sequence reads TGTGCCAGCAGTTTTAGGACCCCGGGGCTCAGGAATGAAAAACTGTTTTTT. Rearrangement joined TRBV27 to TRBJ1-4, with TRBD1 tentatively as D gene (5 bases match). The germline V gene (reference sequence) gives CDR1 as MNHEY and CDR2 as SMNVEV. From its cysteine to its phenylalanine, the CDR3 spans 17 amino acids. Only the CDR3 DNA is retained, 51 bases long and in frame from the first base. The junction shows trimming of 3 bases on V and 5 bases on J, plus 19 bases between the germline ends.